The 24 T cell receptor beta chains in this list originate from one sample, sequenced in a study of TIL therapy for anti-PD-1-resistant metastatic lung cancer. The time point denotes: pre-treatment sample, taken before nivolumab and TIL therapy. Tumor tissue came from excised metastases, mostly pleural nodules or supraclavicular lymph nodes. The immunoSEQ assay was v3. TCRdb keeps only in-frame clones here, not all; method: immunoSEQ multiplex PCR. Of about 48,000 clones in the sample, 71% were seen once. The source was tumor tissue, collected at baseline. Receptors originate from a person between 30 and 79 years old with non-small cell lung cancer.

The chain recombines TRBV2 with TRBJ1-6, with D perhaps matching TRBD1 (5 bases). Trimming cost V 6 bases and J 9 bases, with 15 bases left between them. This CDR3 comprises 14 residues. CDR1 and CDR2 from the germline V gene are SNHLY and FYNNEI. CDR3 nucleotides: TGTGCCAGCAGCCCGGTGGGGGGGAGTTCACCCCTCCACTTT. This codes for CASSPVGGSSPLHF.

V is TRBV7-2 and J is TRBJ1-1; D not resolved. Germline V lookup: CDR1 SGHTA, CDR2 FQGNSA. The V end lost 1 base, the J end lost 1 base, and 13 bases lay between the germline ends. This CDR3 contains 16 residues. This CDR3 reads CASSLESGRSNTEAFF. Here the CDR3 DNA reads TGTGCCAGCAGCTTAGAGAGCGGACGGTCGAACACTGAAGCTTTCTTT. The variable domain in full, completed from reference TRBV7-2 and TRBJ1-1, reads GAGVSQSPSNKVTEKGKDVELRCDPISGHTALYWYRQSLGQGLEFLIYFQGNSAPDKSGLPSDRFSAERTGGSVSTLTIQRTQQEDSAVYLCASSLESGRSNTEAFFGQGTRLTVV.

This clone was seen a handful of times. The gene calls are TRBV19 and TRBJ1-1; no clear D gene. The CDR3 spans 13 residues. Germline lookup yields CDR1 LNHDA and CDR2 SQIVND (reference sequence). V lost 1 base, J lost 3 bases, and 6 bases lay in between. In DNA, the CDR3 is TGTGCCAGTAGTATAGGCGGTTACACTGAAGCTTTCTTT. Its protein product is CASSIGGYTEAFF.

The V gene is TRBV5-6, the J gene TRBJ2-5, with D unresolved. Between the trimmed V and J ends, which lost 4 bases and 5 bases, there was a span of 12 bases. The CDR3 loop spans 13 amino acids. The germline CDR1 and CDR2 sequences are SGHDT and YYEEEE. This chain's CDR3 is CASSQAWVETQYF. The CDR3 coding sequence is TGTGCCAGCAGCCAGGCCTGGGTTGAGACCCAGTACTTC.

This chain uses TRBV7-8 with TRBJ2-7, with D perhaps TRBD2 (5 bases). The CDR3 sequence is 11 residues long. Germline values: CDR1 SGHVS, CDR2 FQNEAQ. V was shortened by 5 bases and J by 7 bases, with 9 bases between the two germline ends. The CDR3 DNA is TGTGCCAGCAGCCGGGGTCGAGAGCAGTACTTC. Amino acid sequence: CASSRGREQYF.

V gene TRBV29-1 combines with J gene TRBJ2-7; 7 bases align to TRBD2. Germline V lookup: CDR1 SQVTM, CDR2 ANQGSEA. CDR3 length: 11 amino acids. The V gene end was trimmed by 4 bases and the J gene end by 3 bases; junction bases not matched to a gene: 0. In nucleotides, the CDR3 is TGCAGCGTTGGGGGGGGCTACGAGCAGTACTTC. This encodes CSVGGGYEQYF.

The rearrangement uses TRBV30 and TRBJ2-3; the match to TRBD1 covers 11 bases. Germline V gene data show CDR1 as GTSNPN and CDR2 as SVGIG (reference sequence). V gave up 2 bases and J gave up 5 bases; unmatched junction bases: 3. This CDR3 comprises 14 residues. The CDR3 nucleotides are TGTGCCTGGAGTTGGACAGGGGGCGGAGATACGCAGTATTTT. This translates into CAWSWTGGGDTQYF. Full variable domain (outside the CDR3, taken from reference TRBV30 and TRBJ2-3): SQTIHQWPATLVQPVGSPLSLECTVEGTSNPNLYWYRQAAGRGLQLLFYSVGIGQISSEVPQNLSASRPQDRQFILSSKKLLLSDSGFYLCAWSWTGGGDTQYFGPGTRLTVL.

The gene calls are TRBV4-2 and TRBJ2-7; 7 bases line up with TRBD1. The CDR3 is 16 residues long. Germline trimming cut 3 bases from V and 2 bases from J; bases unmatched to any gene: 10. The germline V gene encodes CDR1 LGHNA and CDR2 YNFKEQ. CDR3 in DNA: TGTGCCAGCAGCCATTTGTCCGGGACAGAAACCTACGAGCAGTACTTC. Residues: CASSHLSGTETYEQYF.

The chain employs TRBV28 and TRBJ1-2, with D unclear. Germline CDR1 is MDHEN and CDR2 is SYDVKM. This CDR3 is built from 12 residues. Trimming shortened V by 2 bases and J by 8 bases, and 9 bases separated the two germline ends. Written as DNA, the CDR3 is TGTGCCAGCAGTTTAAACAGAAGGGGCTACACCTTC. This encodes CASSLNRRGYTF.

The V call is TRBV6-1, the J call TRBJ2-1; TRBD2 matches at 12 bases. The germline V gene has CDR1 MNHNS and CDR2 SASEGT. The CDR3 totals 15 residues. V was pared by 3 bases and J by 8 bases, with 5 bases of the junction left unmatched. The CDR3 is CASSDLAGGDDEQFF. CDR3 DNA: TGTGCCAGCAGTGACCTAGCGGGGGGGGACGATGAGCAGTTCTTC.

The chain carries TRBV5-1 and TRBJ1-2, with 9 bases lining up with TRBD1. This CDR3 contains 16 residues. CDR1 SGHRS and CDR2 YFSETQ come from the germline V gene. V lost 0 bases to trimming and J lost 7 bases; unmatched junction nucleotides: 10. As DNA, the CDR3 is TGCGCCAGCAGCTTGGTTCCGGGGACAGGGAGTCGTGGCTACACCTTC. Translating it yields CASSLVPGTGSRGYTF.

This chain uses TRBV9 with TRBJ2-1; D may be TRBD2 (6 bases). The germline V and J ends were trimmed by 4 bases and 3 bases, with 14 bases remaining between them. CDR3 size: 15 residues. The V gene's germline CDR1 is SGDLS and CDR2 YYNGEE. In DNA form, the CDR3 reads TGTGCCAGCAGCCCGCGCCTAGCGAACTACAATGAGCAGTTCTTC. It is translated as CASSPRLANYNEQFF.

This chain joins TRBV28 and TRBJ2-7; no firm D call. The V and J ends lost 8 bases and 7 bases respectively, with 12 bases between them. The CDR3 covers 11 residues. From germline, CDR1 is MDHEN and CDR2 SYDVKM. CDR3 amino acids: CASQERREQYF. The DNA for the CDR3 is TGTGCCAGCCAGGAGAGGCGGGAGCAGTACTTC.

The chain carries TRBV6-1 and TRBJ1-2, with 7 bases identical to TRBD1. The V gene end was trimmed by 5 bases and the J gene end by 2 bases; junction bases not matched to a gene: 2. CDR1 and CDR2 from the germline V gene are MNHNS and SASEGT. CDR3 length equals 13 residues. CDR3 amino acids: CASSRQGNYGYTF. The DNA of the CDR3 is TGTGCCAGCAGTAGACAGGGAAACTATGGCTACACCTTC.

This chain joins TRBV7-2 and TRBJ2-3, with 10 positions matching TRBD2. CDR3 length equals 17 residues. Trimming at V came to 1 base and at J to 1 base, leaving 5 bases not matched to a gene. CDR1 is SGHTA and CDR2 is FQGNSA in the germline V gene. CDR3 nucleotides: TGTGCCAGCAGCTTAGTAACTAGCGGGATCGGCACAGATACGCAGTATTTT. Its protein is CASSLVTSGIGTDTQYF.

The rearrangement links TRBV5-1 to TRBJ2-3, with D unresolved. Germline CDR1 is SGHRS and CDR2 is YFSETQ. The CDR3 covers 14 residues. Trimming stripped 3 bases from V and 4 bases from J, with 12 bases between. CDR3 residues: CASSSTLGADTQYF. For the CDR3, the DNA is TGCGCCAGCAGCTCAACTCTTGGGGCAGATACGCAGTATTTT.

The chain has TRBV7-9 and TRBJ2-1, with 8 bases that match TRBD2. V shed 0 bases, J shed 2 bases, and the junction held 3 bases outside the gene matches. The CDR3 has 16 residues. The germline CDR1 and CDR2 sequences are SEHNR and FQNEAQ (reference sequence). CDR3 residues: CASSLAWRGAYNEQFF. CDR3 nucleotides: TGTGCCAGCAGCTTAGCGTGGCGGGGGGCCTACAATGAGCAGTTCTTC.

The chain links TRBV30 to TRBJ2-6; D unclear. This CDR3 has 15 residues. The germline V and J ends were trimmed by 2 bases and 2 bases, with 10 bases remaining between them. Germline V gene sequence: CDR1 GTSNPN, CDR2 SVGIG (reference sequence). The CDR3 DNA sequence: TGTGCCTGGAGTTTTCCCGAAGCTGGGGCCAACGTCCTGACTTTC. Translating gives CAWSFPEAGANVLTF.

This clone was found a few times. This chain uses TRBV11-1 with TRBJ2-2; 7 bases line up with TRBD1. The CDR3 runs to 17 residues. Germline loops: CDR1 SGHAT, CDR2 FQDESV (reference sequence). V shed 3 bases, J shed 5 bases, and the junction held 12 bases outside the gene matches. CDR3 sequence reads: CASSLDITGVWTGELFF. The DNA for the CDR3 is TGTGCCAGCAGCTTGGATATTACAGGGGTGTGGACCGGGGAGCTGTTTTTT.

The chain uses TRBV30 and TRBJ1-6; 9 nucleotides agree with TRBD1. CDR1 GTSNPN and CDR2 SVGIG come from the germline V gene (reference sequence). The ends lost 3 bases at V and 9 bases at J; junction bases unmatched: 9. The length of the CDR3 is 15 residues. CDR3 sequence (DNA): TGTGCCTGGAGAGGGGAGGGACAGGGTAGTTCACCCCTCCACTTT. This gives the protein CAWRGEGQGSSPLHF. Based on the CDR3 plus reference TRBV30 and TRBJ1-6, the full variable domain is SQTIHQWPATLVQPVGSPLSLECTVEGTSNPNLYWYRQAAGRGLQLLFYSVGIGQISSEVPQNLSASRPQDRQFILSSKKLLLSDSGFYLCAWRGEGQGSSPLHFGNGTRLTVT.

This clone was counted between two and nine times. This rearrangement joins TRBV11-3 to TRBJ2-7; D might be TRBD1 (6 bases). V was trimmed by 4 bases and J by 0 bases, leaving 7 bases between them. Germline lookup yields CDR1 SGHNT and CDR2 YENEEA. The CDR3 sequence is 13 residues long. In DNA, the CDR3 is TGTGCCAGCAGCTACAGGGCCTCCTACGAGCAGTACTTC. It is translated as CASSYRASYEQYF.

CDR3 bases: TGTGCCAGCAGCTTAGGAGGGGGGCGAAGTGAAGCTTTCTTT. This translates into CASSLGGGRSEAFF. This sequence joins TRBV11-2 and TRBJ1-1; a possible D gene is TRBD1 (6 bases). This CDR3 contains 14 residues. Germline assignment: CDR1 SGHAT and CDR2 FQNNGV. Trimming stripped 1 base from V and 7 bases from J, with 13 bases between. Together with reference TRBV11-2 and TRBJ1-1, the CDR3 gives the full variable domain: EAGVAQSPRYKIIEKRQSVAFWCNPISGHATLYWYQQILGQGPKLLIQFQNNGVVDDSQLPKDRFSAERLKGVDSTLKIQPAKLEDSAVYLCASSLGGGRSEAFFGQGTRLTVV.

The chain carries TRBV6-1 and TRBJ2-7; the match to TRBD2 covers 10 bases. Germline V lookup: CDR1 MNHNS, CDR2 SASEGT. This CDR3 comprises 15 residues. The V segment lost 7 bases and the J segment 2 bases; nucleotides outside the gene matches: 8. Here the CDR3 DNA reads TGTGCCAGCACAATAGGACTAGCGGATACCTACGAGCAGTACTTC. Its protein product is CASTIGLADTYEQYF.

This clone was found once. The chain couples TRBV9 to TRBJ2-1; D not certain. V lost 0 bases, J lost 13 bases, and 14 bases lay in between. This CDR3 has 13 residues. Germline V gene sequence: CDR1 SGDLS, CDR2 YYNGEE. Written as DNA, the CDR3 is TGTGCCAGCAGCGTAGAGGTTAGCTCTGACCAGTTCTTC. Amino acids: CASSVEVSSDQFF.